The clone carrying this T cell receptor (beta chain) has at least ten counts. Germline CDR1 is SNHLY and CDR2 is FYNNEI. The V and J ends lost 6 bases and 2 bases respectively, with 23 bases between them. The CDR3 consists of 18 residues. The data were taken from a study of T cells in Graves' hyperthyroidism and ophthalmopathy. RNA transcripts provided the source from which TCR beta CDR3 regions were amplified. HTBI primers drove first-round RT-PCR of the TCR CDR3. One entry per CDR3 protein, called by TCRdb with MiXCR from the multiplex PCR reads. Among 500,000 to 550,000 distinct CDR3 sequences, about a fifth were seen once, and the ten largest hold around 27%. Graves' hyperthyroidism is called stable when ophthalmopathy does not progress within 18 months. Clinical symptoms, serum thyroxine and TRAb, thyroid ultrasound and orbital computed tomography were used for the diagnoses. Isolation of PBMCs was performed on 8.5 to 10 ml fresh peripheral blood.

Sequencing was carried out using blood. This clonotype was obtained from a man younger than 35 with Graves' hyperthyroidism. The chain couples TRBV2 to TRBJ1-5; D might be TRBD1 (6 bases). CDR3 residues: CASRPGQWGLSGNQPQHF. The CDR3 DNA follows: TGTGCCAGCAGACCCGGACAGTGGGGTCTTTCGGGCAATCAGCCCCAGCATTTT.